The 23 T cell receptor beta chains reported below all come from one sample, sequenced in a study of blood T cell repertoires in COVID-19. Assay used: immunoSEQ multiplex PCR; TCRdb lists only in-frame clones, some missing. Among hundreds of thousands of clones listed, under 90% were seen once. The material sequenced was peripheral blood. These TCRs come from a man aged 60 to 69 who had recovered from COVID-19.

V is TRBV24-1 and J is TRBJ2-2, with 11 positions matching TRBD1. The germline V gene encodes CDR1 KGHDR and CDR2 SFDVKD. The V gene end was trimmed by 4 bases and the J gene end by 4 bases; junction bases not matched to a gene: 1. The CDR3 has 15 amino acids. The chain's CDR3 is CATSEGTGGTGELFF. CDR3 coding DNA: TGTGCCACCAGTGAGGGGACAGGGGGCACCGGGGAGCTGTTTTTT.

In nucleotides, the CDR3 is TGTGCCAGTAGCCCAGGGGGCTGGGAGACCCAGTACTTC. Translation gives CASSPGGWETQYF. The rearrangement links TRBV19 to TRBJ2-5; 8 nucleotides line up with TRBD1. The V segment lost 6 bases and the J segment 5 bases; nucleotides outside the gene matches: 5. The length of the CDR3 is 13 residues. Germline CDR1 is LNHDA and CDR2 is SQIVND (reference sequence). Complete variable domain (other parts from reference TRBV19 and TRBJ2-5): DGGITQSPKYLFRKEGQNVTLSCEQNLNHDAMYWYRQDPGQGLRLIYYSQIVNDFQKGDIAEGYSVSREKKESFPLTVTSAQKNPTAFYLCASSPGGWETQYFGPGTRLLVL.

This chain connects TRBV18 to TRBJ2-7, with D perhaps TRBD2 (6 bases). This CDR3 is built from 16 residues. V lost 2 bases to trimming and J lost 2 bases, with 16 bases between them. The V gene's germline CDR1 is KGHSH and CDR2 LQKENI. The CDR3 region is CASSPAPGLIPYEQYF. In DNA, the CDR3 is TGTGCCAGCTCACCAGCGCCGGGACTCATCCCCTACGAGCAGTACTTC.

V gene TRBV19 combines with J gene TRBJ2-2, with TRBD2 matching 9 bases. CDR1 is LNHDA and CDR2 is SQIVND in the germline V gene (reference sequence). The trim removed 7 bases at V and 2 bases at J, leaving 5 bases unmatched. This CDR3 spans 15 amino acids. In DNA form, the CDR3 reads TGTGCCAGTAAGCGGGAGGCCCCCAACACCGGGGAGCTGTTTTTT. Protein: CASKREAPNTGELFF. The full variable domain, rest sourced from reference TRBV19 and TRBJ2-2, is DGGITQSPKYLFRKEGQNVTLSCEQNLNHDAMYWYRQDPGQGLRLIYYSQIVNDFQKGDIAEGYSVSREKKESFPLTVTSAQKNPTAFYLCASKREAPNTGELFFGEGSRLTVL.

The chain recombines TRBV6-5 with TRBJ2-4; 11 nucleotides match TRBD1. The V segment lost 5 bases and the J segment 5 bases; nucleotides outside the gene matches: 2. Germline V gene data show CDR1 as MNHEY and CDR2 as SVGAGI. This CDR3 is built from 14 residues. The CDR3 bases are TGTGCCAGCAGTCAGGACAGGGGGCAAAACATTCAGTACTTC. Translation gives CASSQDRGQNIQYF.

The chain is built from TRBV4-1 and TRBJ1-2; D possibly corresponds to TRBD1 (5 bases). Looked up from germline, CDR1 is MGHRA and CDR2 is YSYEKL. The length of the CDR3 is 14 residues. Deletions cut 4 bases from V and 1 base from J, with 10 bases between. The CDR3 region has the DNA TGCGCCAGCAGCCGGGAACAGGTTAACTATGGCTACACCTTC. Translating it yields CASSREQVNYGYTF.

The chain recombines TRBV7-2 with TRBJ2-2; tentatively, D is TRBD2 (5 bases). The CDR3 has 14 residues. Trimming took 4 bases from V and 6 from J, leaving 12 bases between them. Per germline, CDR1 SGHTA and CDR2 FQGNSA. CDR3 protein: CASSYLGVAGELFF. The CDR3 DNA reads TGTGCCAGCAGCTACCTCGGGGTAGCCGGGGAGCTGTTTTTT.

Here the CDR3 reads CASSLEGVGYTF. CDR3 sequence (DNA): TGTGCCAGCAGCTTAGAGGGGGTCGGCTACACCTTC. J is TRBJ1-2 and V is TRBV7-9, with D perhaps matching TRBD1 (6 bases). The CDR3 has 12 amino acids. Deletions cut 1 base from V and 8 bases from J, with 8 bases between. Germline V gives CDR1 SEHNR, CDR2 FQNEAQ (reference sequence).

The genes are TRBV19 and TRBJ1-1, with 7 bases aligning to TRBD1. The CDR3 loop spans 14 amino acids. Germline V gives CDR1 LNHDA, CDR2 SQIVND (reference sequence). The V and J ends lost 6 bases and 1 base, in that order; junction bases with no gene match: 5. In DNA, the CDR3 is TGTGCCAGTAGACCGCAGGGGGGGAACACTGAAGCTTTCTTT. Protein sequence: CASRPQGGNTEAFF.

The gene calls are TRBV2 and TRBJ2-3, with 9 bases that match TRBD2. Trimming took 7 bases from V and 0 from J; bases not matched to a gene: 5. This CDR3 is built from 15 residues. Germline lookup yields CDR1 SNHLY and CDR2 FYNNEI. CDR3 amino acids: CASISSGASTDTQYF. CDR3 sequence (DNA): TGTGCCAGCATATCTAGCGGGGCCAGCACAGATACGCAGTATTTT.

The chain carries TRBV3-1 (or the pseudogene TRBV3-2) and TRBJ2-7; tentatively, D is TRBD2 (6 bases). The CDR3 consists of 13 residues. The germline V gene encodes CDR1 LGHDT and CDR2 YNNKEL (reference sequence). Trimming pared 4 bases from V and 4 bases from J, leaving 11 bases between. The CDR3 reads CASSRRDLYEQYF. CDR3 nucleotide sequence: TGTGCCAGCAGCCGGCGGGACCTGTACGAGCAGTACTTC.

The chain carries TRBV5-6 and TRBJ2-3; 10 bases are shared with TRBD1. The germline V gene encodes CDR1 SGHDT and CDR2 YYEEEE. Germline trimming cut 4 bases from V and 2 bases from J; bases unmatched to any gene: 7. The CDR3 extends over 16 amino acids. CDR3 nucleotide sequence: TGTGCCAGCAGCCCAGGAGGGACAGGGGACACAGATACGCAGTATTTT. Its translation: CASSPGGTGDTDTQYF.

This clone was observed a single time. The V call is TRBV4-3, the J call TRBJ2-7, with a tentative D call TRBD2 (6 bases). Trimming removed 3 bases at V and 0 bases at J, with 18 bases between. CDR1 and CDR2 from the germline V gene are LGHNA and YSLEER. This CDR3 is built from 17 residues. The CDR3 DNA reads TGCGCCAGCAGCCAGCCCCTTAGCGGATTTCTCTCCTACGAGCAGTACTTC. This sequence encodes CASSQPLSGFLSYEQYF.

In this sample, this clone turned up a few times. The CDR3 DNA follows: TGTGCCATCAGTGAGAGGAGGGATCAGCCCCAGCATTTT. As protein: CAISERRDQPQHF. V usage is TRBV10-3 and J usage is TRBJ1-5; D remains ambiguous. CDR1 and CDR2 (germline): ENHRY, SYGVKD. Trimming removed 2 bases from V and 5 bases from J, with 7 bases in between. This CDR3 has 13 residues.

The chain couples TRBV7-2 to TRBJ2-1; no reliable D call. The CDR3 totals 14 residues. Germline CDR1 and CDR2: SGHTA and FQGNSA. V dropped 1 base and J dropped 5 bases, with 9 bases sitting between them. CDR3 sequence (DNA): TGTGCCAGCAGCTTAGGTCTACTTAACAATGAGCAGTTCTTC. As protein: CASSLGLLNNEQFF.

This sequence joins TRBV28 and TRBJ2-3; tentatively, D is TRBD1 (5 bases). Trimming cost V 5 bases and J 7 bases, with 16 bases left between them. Germline V lookup: CDR1 MDHEN, CDR2 SYDVKM. The CDR3 loop spans 14 amino acids. CDR3 in DNA: TGTGCCAGCAGTCTTGGACAAGAGGCAAATACGCAGTATTTT. Its translation: CASSLGQEANTQYF.

The rearrangement joins TRBV6-1 to TRBJ2-7; 11 bases are a match to TRBD1. The CDR3 is 17 amino acids. Germline CDR1 MNHNS, CDR2 SASEGT. V was clipped by 1 base and J by 3 bases; unmatched bases: 8. The CDR3 reads CASSEEGQGGVFYEQYF. DNA for the CDR3: TGTGCCAGCAGTGAAGAGGGACAGGGGGGGGTGTTCTACGAGCAGTACTTC.

The chain combines TRBV7-2 with TRBJ2-5, with a possible D match to TRBD2 (5 bases). This CDR3 is 12 amino acids long. With 4 bases removed from V and 2 bases from J, the gap between germline ends came to 5 bases. From germline, CDR1 is SGHTA and CDR2 FQGNSA. The CDR3 nucleotides read TGTGCCAGCAGCTCGGGACAAGAGACCCAGTACTTC. Amino acid sequence: CASSSGQETQYF.

The chain carries TRBV11-3 and TRBJ2-1; possibly TRBD2 for D (5 bases). This CDR3 has 14 residues. CDR1 and CDR2 (germline): SGHNT, YENEEA. The V gene lost 3 bases and the J gene lost 3 bases, with 9 bases spanning the gap. CDR3 residues: CASSLFGDYNEQFF. DNA of the CDR3: TGTGCCAGCAGCTTGTTCGGGGACTACAATGAGCAGTTCTTC.

This sequence joins TRBV24-1 and TRBJ1-1; TRBD1 aligns across 12 bases. Germline CDR1 reads KGHDR; CDR2 reads SFDVKD. The CDR3 totals 15 residues. V lost 3 bases to trimming and J lost 10 bases; unmatched junction nucleotides: 8. CDR3 region: CATSDPGQGASGAFF. The CDR3 DNA follows: TGTGCCACCAGTGATCCGGGACAGGGGGCGAGCGGAGCTTTCTTT.

Note on this clone: Within the sample, other DNA sequences also encode this same CDR3. The chain uses TRBV2 and TRBJ1-4, with 9 bases lining up with TRBD1. The V and J ends lost 5 bases and 8 bases, in that order; junction bases with no gene match: 6. Germline V CDR1 and CDR2: SNHLY, FYNNEI. The CDR3 covers 14 residues. Here the CDR3 reads CASSQDRGGEKLFF. The CDR3 DNA is TGTGCCAGCAGTCAGGACAGGGGAGGGGAAAAACTGTTTTTT.

This sequence joins TRBV7-2 and TRBJ2-7; D perhaps matches TRBD2 (5 bases). The V end lost 5 bases, the J end lost 2 bases, and 10 bases lay between the germline ends. The CDR3 spans 13 residues. In germline, CDR1 is SGHTA, CDR2 FQGNSA. CDR3 residues: CASSRDYTYEQYF. DNA of the CDR3: TGTGCCAGCAGCCGTGACTACACCTACGAGCAGTACTTC.

This clone appeared a few times. The chain carries TRBV4-1 and TRBJ1-5; D uncertain. Deletions cut 1 base from V and 0 bases from J, with 4 bases between. The CDR3 consists of 14 residues. CDR1 and CDR2 (germline): MGHRA, YSYEKL. The DNA for the CDR3 is TGCGCCAGCAGCCAAGTAATTAGCAATCAGCCCCAGCATTTT. Protein product: CASSQVISNQPQHF.